The 8 T cell receptor beta chains in this list originate from one sample, sequenced in a study of response to subunit inactivated influenza vaccine. TCRdb re-analysed the RT-PCR reads in MiXCR, keeping a single row per CDR3 protein. The data show about 610,000 distinct CDR3 sequences, around 15% seen once. This specimen consisted of PBMCs from blood, obtained about 13 days after vaccination. The receptor source for this set is a man aged 50 to 59 who received an inactivated influenza vaccine.

The rearrangement links TRBV20-1 to TRBJ2-7, with 8 nucleotides matching TRBD2. Trimming took 5 bases from V and 0 from J; bases not matched to a gene: 9. The CDR3 runs to 15 residues. Per the germline V gene, CDR1 is DFQATT and CDR2 is SNEGSKA (reference sequence). This CDR3 reads CSAPLPGRDSYEQYF. The CDR3 DNA reads as TGCAGTGCTCCACTACCCGGGAGGGACTCCTACGAGCAGTACTTC.

This clonotype was seen repeatedly, ten times or more. This chain connects TRBV7-9 to TRBJ2-3; a weak D match, TRBD1 (6 bases). Between the trimmed V and J ends, which lost 6 bases and 0 bases, there was a span of 10 bases. Germline V CDR1 and CDR2: SEHNR, FQNEAQ (reference sequence). This CDR3 has 14 amino acids. CDR3: CASSPTGSTDTQYF. CDR3 in DNA: TGTGCCAGCAGTCCCACAGGGAGCACAGATACGCAGTATTTT. The whole variable domain, remainder taken from reference TRBV7-9 and TRBJ2-3, is DTGVSQNPRHKITKRGQNVTFRCDPISEHNRLYWYRQTLGQGPEFLTYFQNEAQLEKSRLLSDRFSAERPKGSFSTLEIQRTEQGDSAMYLCASSPTGSTDTQYFGPGTRLTVL.

This chain joins TRBV4-3 and TRBJ2-1, with TRBD1 identical over 7 bases. Germline CDR1 is LGHNA and CDR2 is YSLEER. This CDR3 comprises 15 residues. V shed 1 base, J shed 6 bases, and the junction held 6 bases outside the gene matches. Here the CDR3 reads CASSQGGQRFNEQFF. The CDR3, as DNA: TGCGCCAGCAGCCAAGGGGGACAGAGATTCAATGAGCAGTTCTTC.

This clonotype occurred a few times. The genes are TRBV27 and TRBJ2-1; TRBD2 is a possible D gene (5 bases). Germline-derived CDR1 and CDR2 are MNHEY and SMNVEV (reference sequence). This CDR3 comprises 14 residues. Trimming shortened V by 4 bases and J by 9 bases, and 16 bases separated the two germline ends. CDR3 loop: CASSSPIPSSEQFF. DNA for the CDR3: TGTGCCAGCAGTTCCCCAATTCCTAGCAGTGAGCAGTTCTTC.

There are a few counts of this clonotype. The genes are TRBV12-3 or TRBV12-4 and TRBJ1-1; D might be TRBD1 (5 bases). CDR3 length equals 13 residues. The V end lost 3 bases, the J end lost 13 bases, and 18 bases lay between the germline ends. As DNA, the CDR3 is TGTGCCAGCAGTTTGGGCAGGGCTTTAGAGGGTTTCTTT. It codes for CASSLGRALEGFF.

This clonotype was counted only a few times. The J gene is TRBJ2-1, the V gene TRBV18; 9 bases are shared with TRBD2. CDR3 length: 16 amino acids. The J segment lost 9 bases and the V segment lost 2 bases, leaving 11 bases of the junction unmatched. In germline, CDR1 is KGHSH, CDR2 LQKENI. CDR3 residues: CASSPNLAGTGAEQFF. CDR3 coding DNA: TGTGCCAGCTCACCAAATCTAGCGGGGACGGGTGCTGAGCAGTTCTTC.

This clonotype was observed a handful of times. The chain joins TRBV4-3 to TRBJ2-7; no reliable D call. This CDR3 is 15 amino acids long. CDR1 and CDR2 from the germline V gene are LGHNA and YSLEER. Trimming shortened V by 3 bases and J by 2 bases, and 14 bases separated the two germline ends. The chain's CDR3 is CASSQAETTTYEQYF. The DNA of the CDR3 is TGCGCCAGCAGCCAGGCTGAGACAACGACCTACGAGCAGTACTTC.

V is TRBV5-1 and J is TRBJ1-1, with TRBD1 matching over 7 bases. This CDR3 has 15 amino acids. Germline CDR1 SGHRS, CDR2 YFSETQ. V gave up 0 bases and J gave up 7 bases; unmatched junction bases: 9. The CDR3 DNA reads TGCGCCAGCAGCTTGGGGGAACCCGGGACAGTTGAAGCTTTCTTT. Its protein product is CASSLGEPGTVEAFF.